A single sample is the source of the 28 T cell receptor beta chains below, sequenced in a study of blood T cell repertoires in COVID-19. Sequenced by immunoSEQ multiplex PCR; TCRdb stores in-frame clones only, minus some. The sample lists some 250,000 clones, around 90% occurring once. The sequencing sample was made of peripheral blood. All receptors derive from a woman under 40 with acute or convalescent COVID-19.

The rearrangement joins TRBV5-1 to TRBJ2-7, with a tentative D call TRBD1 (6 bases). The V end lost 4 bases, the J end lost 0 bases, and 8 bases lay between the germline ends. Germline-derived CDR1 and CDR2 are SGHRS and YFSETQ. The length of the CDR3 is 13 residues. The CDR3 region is CASSQGHSYEQYF. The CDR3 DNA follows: TGCGCCAGCAGCCAGGGACACTCCTACGAGCAGTACTTC.

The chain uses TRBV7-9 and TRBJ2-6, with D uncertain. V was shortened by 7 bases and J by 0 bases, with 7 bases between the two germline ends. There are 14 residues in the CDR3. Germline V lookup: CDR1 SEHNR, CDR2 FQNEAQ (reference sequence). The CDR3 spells CASKINSGANVLTF. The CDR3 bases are TGTGCCAGCAAAATTAACTCTGGGGCCAACGTCCTGACTTTC.

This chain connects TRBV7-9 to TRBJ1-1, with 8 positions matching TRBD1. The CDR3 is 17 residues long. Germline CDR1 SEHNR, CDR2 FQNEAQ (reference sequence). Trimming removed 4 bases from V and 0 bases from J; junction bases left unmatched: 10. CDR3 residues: CASSSRPGTGLNTEAFF. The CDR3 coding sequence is TGTGCCAGCAGCTCACGACCGGGGACAGGCCTGAACACTGAAGCTTTCTTT.

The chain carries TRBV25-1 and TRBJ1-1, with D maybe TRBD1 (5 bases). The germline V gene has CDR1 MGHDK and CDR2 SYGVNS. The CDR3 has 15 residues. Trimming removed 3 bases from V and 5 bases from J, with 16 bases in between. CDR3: CASSEPLGGSTEAFF. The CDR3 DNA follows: TGTGCCAGCAGTGAGCCCTTGGGGGGAAGTACTGAAGCTTTCTTT.

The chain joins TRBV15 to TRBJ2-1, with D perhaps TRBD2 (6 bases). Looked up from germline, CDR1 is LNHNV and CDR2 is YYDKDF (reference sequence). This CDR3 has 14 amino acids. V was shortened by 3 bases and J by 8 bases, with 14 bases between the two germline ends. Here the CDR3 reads CATSREGLIYEQFF. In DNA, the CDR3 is TGTGCCACCAGCAGGGAGGGCCTAATCTATGAGCAGTTCTTC.

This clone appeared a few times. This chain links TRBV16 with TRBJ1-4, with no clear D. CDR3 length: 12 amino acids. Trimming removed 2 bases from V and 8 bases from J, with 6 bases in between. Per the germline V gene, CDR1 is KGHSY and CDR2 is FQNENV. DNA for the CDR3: TGTGCCAGCAGCCAAGGCGGAGAAAAACTGTTTTTT. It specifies CASSQGGEKLFF.

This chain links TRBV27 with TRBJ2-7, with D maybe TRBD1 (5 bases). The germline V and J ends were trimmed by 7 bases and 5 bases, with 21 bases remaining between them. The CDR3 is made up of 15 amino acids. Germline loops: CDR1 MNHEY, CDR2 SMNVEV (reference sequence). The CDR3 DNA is TGTGCCAGCACCATTGGGGCAGGGATGCTACACGAGCAGTACTTC. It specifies CASTIGAGMLHEQYF.

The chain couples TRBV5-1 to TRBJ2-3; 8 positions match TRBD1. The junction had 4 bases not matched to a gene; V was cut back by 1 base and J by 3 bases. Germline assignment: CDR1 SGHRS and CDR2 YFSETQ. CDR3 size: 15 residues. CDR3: CASSLLDRATDTQYF. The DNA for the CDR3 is TGCGCCAGCAGCTTGCTGGACAGGGCAACAGATACGCAGTATTTT. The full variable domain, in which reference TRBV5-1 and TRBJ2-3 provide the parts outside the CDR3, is KAGVTQTPRYLIKTRGQQVTLSCSPISGHRSVSWYQQTPGQGLQFLFEYFSETQRNKGNFPGRFSGRQFSNSRSEMNVSTLELGDSALYLCASSLLDRATDTQYFGPGTRLTVL.

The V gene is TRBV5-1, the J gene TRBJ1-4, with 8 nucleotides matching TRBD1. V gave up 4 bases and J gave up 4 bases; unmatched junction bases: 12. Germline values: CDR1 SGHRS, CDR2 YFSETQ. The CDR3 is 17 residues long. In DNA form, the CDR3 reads TGCGCCAGCAGCCTCTCGGGACAGGACTCTTTTAATGAAAAACTGTTTTTT. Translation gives CASSLSGQDSFNEKLFF. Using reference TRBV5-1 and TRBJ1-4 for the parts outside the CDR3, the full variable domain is KAGVTQTPRYLIKTRGQQVTLSCSPISGHRSVSWYQQTPGQGLQFLFEYFSETQRNKGNFPGRFSGRQFSNSRSEMNVSTLELGDSALYLCASSLSGQDSFNEKLFFGSGTQLSVL.

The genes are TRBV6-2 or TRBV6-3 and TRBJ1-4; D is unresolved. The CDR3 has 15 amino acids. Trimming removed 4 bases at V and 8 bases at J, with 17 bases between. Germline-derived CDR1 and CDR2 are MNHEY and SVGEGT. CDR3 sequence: CASSLRVRLREKLFF. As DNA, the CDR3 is TGTGCCAGCAGTTTGCGGGTCCGGTTAAGGGAAAAACTGTTTTTT.

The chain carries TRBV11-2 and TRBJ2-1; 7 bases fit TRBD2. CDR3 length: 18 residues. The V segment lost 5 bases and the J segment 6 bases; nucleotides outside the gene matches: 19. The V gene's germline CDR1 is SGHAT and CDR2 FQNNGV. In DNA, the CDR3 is TGTGCCAGCAGCCCCCAGGGCCCCTGGCAGCGGGACCTCAATGAGCAGTTCTTC. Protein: CASSPQGPWQRDLNEQFF.

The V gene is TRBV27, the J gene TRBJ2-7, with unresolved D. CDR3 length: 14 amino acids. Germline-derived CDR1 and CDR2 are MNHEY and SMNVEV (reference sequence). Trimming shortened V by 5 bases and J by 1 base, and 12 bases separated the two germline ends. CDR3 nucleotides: TGTGCCAGCAGTCCCGAGATGTTTTCCTACGAGCAGTACTTC. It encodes CASSPEMFSYEQYF.

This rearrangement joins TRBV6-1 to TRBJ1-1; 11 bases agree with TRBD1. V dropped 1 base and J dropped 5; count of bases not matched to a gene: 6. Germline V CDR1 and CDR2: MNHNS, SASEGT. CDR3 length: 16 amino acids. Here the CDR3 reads CASSEDVGQGGTEAFF. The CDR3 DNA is TGTGCCAGCAGTGAAGACGTGGGACAGGGGGGGACTGAAGCTTTCTTT.

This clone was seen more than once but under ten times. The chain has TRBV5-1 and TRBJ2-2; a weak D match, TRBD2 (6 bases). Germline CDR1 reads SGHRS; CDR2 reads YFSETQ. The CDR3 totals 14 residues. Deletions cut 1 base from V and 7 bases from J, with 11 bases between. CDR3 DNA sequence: TGCGCCAGCAGCTTGACTAGCCCTCACGGGGAGCTGTTTTTT. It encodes CASSLTSPHGELFF.

The CDR3: CASSRGGPHSYPTASRSTGNTIYF. The DNA of the CDR3 is TGTGCCAGCAGCAGGGGAGGGCCACATTCCTACCCGACCGCTTCCCGATCAACTGGAAACACCATATATTTT. The chain has TRBV7-9 and TRBJ1-3; weak D call: TRBD1 (5 bases). Germline CDR1 SEHNR, CDR2 FQNEAQ (reference sequence). This CDR3 has 24 amino acids. V dropped 5 bases and J dropped 2 bases, with 40 bases sitting between them.

This chain's CDR3 is CASSFVVPSTRETQYF. The CDR3 DNA is TGTGCCAGCAGCTTCGTGGTACCTTCAACCAGGGAGACCCAGTACTTC. V gene TRBV7-8 combines with J gene TRBJ2-5; D gene uncertain. Germline values: CDR1 SGHVS, CDR2 FQNEAQ. CDR3 size: 16 residues. Trimming stripped 3 bases from V and 5 bases from J, with 19 bases between. The full variable domain, in which reference TRBV7-8 and TRBJ2-5 provide the parts outside the CDR3, is GAGVSQSPRYKVAKRGQDVALRCDPISGHVSLFWYQQALGQGPEFLTYFQNEAQLDKSGLPSDRFFAERPEGSVSTLKIQRTQQEDSAVYLCASSFVVPSTRETQYFGPGTRLLVL.

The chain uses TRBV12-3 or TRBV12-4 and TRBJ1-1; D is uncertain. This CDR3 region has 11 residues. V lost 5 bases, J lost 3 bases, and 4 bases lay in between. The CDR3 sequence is CASSQYTEAFF. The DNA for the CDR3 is TGTGCCAGCAGTCAATACACTGAAGCTTTCTTT.

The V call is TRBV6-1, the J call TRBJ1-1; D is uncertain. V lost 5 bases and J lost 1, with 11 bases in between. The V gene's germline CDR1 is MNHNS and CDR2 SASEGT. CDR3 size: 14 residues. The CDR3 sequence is CASSFRGRNTEAFF. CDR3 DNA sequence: TGTGCCAGCAGTTTTCGGGGTAGGAACACTGAAGCTTTCTTT.

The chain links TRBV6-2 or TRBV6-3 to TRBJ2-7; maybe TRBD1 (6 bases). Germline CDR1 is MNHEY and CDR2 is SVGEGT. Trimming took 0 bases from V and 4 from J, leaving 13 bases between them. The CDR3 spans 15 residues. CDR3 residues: CASSYSTGFWYEQYF. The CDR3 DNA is TGTGCCAGCAGTTACTCTACAGGGTTTTGGTACGAGCAGTACTTC.

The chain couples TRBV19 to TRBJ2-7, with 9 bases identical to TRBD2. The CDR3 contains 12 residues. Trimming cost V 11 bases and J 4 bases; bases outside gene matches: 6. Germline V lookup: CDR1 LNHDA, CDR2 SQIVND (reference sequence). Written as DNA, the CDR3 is TGTGCCTCTAGCGGGAAGCTTTACGAGCAGTACTTC. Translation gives CASSGKLYEQYF.

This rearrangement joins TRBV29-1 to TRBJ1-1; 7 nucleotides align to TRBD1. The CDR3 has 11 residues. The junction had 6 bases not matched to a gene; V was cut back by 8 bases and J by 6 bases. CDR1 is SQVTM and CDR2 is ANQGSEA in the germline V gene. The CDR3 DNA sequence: TGCAGCATATACAGGGGAGCTGAAGCTTTCTTT. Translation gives CSIYRGAEAFF.

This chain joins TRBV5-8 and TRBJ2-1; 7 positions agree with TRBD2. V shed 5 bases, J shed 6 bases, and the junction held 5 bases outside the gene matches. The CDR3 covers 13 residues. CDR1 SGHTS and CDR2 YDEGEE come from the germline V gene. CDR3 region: CASRGRTSNEQFF. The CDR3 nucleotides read TGTGCCAGCAGAGGAAGGACTAGCAATGAGCAGTTCTTC.

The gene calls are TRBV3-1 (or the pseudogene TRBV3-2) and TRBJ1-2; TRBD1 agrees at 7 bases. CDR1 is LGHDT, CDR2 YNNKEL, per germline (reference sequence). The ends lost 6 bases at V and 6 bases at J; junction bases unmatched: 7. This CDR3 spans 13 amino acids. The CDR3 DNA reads TGTGCCAGCAGGCGATCCACAGGGGATGGCTACACCTTC. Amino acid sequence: CASRRSTGDGYTF.

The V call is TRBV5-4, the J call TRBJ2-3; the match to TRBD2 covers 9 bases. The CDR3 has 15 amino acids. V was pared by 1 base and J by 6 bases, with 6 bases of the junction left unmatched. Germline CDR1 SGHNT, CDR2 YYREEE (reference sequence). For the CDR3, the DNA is TGTGCCAGCAGCTTGTCTAGCGGGATGGTTGATACGCAGTATTTT. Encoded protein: CASSLSSGMVDTQYF.

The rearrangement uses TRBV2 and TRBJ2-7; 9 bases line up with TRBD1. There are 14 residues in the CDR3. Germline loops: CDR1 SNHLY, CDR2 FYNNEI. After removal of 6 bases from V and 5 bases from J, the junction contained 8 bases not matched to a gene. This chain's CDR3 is CASSIQGAGNEQYF. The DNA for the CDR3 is TGTGCCAGCAGCATACAGGGGGCCGGAAACGAGCAGTACTTC.

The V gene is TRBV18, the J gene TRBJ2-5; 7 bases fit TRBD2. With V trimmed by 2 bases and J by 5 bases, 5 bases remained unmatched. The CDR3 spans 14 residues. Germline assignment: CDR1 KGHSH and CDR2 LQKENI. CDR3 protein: CASSPSSGGETQYF. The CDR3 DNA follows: TGTGCCAGCTCACCATCTAGCGGCGGGGAGACCCAGTACTTC.

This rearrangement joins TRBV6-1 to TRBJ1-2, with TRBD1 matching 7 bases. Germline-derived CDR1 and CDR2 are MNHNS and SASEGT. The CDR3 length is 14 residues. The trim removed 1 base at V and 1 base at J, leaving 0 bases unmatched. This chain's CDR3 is CASSEDRGNYGYTF. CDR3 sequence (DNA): TGTGCCAGCAGTGAAGACAGGGGTAACTATGGCTACACCTTC.

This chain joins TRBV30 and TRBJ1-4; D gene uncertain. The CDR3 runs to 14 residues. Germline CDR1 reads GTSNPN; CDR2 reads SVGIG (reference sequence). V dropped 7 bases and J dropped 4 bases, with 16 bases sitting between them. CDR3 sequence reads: CAFQFGRSNEKLFF. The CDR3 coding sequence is TGTGCCTTCCAGTTTGGCAGAAGTAATGAAAAACTGTTTTTT.